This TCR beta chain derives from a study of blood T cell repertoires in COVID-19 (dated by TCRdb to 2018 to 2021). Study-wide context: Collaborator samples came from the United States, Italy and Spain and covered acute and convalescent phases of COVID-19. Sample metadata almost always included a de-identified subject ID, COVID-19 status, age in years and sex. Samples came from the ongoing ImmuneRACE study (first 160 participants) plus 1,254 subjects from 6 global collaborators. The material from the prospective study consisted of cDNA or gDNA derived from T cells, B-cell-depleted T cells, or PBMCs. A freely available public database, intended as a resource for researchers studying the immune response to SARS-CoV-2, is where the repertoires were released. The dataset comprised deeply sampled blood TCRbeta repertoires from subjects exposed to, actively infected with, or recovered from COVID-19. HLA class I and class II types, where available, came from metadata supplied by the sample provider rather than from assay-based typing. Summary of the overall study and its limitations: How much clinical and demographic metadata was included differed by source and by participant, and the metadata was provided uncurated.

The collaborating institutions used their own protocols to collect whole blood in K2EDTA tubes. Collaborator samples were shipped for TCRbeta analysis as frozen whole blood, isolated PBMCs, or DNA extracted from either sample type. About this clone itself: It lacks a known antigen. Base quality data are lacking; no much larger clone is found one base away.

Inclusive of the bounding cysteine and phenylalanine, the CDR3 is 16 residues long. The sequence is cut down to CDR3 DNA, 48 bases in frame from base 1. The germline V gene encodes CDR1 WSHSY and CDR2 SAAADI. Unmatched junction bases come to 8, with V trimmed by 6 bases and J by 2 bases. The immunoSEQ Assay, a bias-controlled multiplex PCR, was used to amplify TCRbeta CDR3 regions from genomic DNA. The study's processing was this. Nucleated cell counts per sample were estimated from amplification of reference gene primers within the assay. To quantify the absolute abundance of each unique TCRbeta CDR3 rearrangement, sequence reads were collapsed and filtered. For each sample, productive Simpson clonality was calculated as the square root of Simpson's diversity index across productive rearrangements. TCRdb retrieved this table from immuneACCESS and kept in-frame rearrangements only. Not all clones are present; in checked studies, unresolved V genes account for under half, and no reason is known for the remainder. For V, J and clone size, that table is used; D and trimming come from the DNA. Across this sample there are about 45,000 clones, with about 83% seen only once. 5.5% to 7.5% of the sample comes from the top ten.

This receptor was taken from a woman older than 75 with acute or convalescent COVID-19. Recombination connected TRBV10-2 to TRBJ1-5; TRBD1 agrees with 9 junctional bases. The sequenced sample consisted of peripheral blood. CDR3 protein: CASRDVQGAGNQPQHF. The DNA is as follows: TGCGCCAGCAGGGATGTACAGGGGGCTGGCAATCAGCCCCAGCATTTT.